The rows below give T cell receptor beta chains drawn from one sample of a study of CD8+CD57+ T cells in acquired aplastic anemia. TCRdb re-derived calls from the reads in MiXCR, one entry per CDR3 protein. The sample yields 200,000 to 250,000 distinct CDR3 sequences, 40% to 50% seen once. Sample: sorted CD4+, CD8+, or CD8+CD57+ T cells (not recorded which) from PBMCs. Every receptor here comes from a human donor with aplastic anemia. Each CDR3 is given with its conserved first and last residue. Each record gives: clone size, D gene, V gene, J gene, CDR3 DNA, CDR3 protein. D genes are given only for firm matches. The size entry is marked missing in some rows and otherwise reads once, few, many or a size class.

>many|.|TRBV20-1|TRBJ2-7
TGCAGTGCTAGAGGGGCCGGGGCCCTCGGGTACGAGCAGTACTTC
CSARGAGALGYEQYF
>.|.|TRBV7-9|TRBJ1-1
TGTGCCAGCAGCTTAGTATGGGGGGGGTCGGACACTGAAGCTTTCTTT
CASSLVWGGSDTEAFF
>.|.|TRBV10-3|TRBJ1-2
TGTGCCATCAGTCAAAACCGGGACTATGGCTACACCTTC
CAISQNRDYGYTF
>.|.|TRBV19|TRBJ1-1
TGTGCCAGTAGCCACCCGGGACTGAACACTGAAGCTTTCTTT
CASSHPGLNTEAFF
>.|TRBD1|TRBV12-5|TRBJ2-5
TGTGCTAGTGGTGCTGGGACAGGGGATTTGGAGACCCAGTACTTC
CASGAGTGDLETQYF
>few|TRBD1|TRBV4-1|TRBJ1-1
TGCGCCAGCAGCCAAGATGAAGGGACAGGGGTTGCTTTCTTT
CASSQDEGTGVAFF
>many|TRBD1|TRBV10-3|TRBJ2-7
TGTGCCATCAGTGACAGACAGGGAAGCTACGAGCAGTACTTC
CAISDRQGSYEQYF
>.|.|TRBV24-1|TRBJ1-6
TGTGCCACCAGTGACGGTAATTCACCCCTCCACTTT
CATSDGNSPLHF
>.|.|TRBV5-6|TRBJ1-1
TGTGCCAGCCACACTAGGAGGGCTGAAGCTTTCTTT
CASHTRRAEAFF
>.|.|TRBV5-1|TRBJ1-1
TGCGCCAGCAGCAACAGACCGAACACTGAAGCTTTCTTT
CASSNRPNTEAFF
>once|TRBD1|TRBV5-5|TRBJ2-7
TGTGCCAGCAGCTCCGCCGGGACAGGGGTCTACGAGCAGTACTTC
CASSSAGTGVYEQYF
>many|TRBD1|TRBV2|TRBJ1-1
TGTGCCAGCCTGAATCAGGGGGCGCGGGACACTGAAGCTTTCTTT
CASLNQGARDTEAFF
>many|.|TRBV7-9|TRBJ2-7
TGTGCCAGCAGCCCCCCCGGGTTCGATGCCTACGAGCAGTACTTC
CASSPPGFDAYEQYF
>.|.|TRBV25-1|TRBJ2-2
TGTGCCAGCAGAACTTGGGGAGCTGCGAACACCGGGGAGCTGTTTTTT
CASRTWGAANTGELFF
>.|.|TRBV15|TRBJ1-5
TGTGCCACCAGCAGAGAAGGAGGTAGCAATCAGCCCCAGCATTTT
CATSREGGSNQPQHF
>few|.|TRBV20-1|TRBJ2-7
TGCAGTGCTATTGGGACTGGTTACGAGCAGTACTTC
CSAIGTGYEQYF
>.|.|TRBV29-1|TRBJ1-2
TGCAGCGTACGACAGGAGGAAACCGGGGGCTACACCTTC
CSVRQEETGGYTF
>.|TRBD1|TRBV6-5|TRBJ1-2
TGTGCCAGCAGTTACGTCCAGGGGGCGACCCGAAACTATGGCTACACCTTC
CASSYVQGATRNYGYTF
>many|.|TRBV7-9|TRBJ1-6
TGTGCCAGCAGCCTGGGGGGGAAAATTCAACCCCTCCACTTT
CASSLGGKIQPLHF
>.|.|TRBV7-3|TRBJ1-2
TGTGCCAGCAGTCTGACAGTTCTCGTCGCGTCTGGTGGCTACACCTTC
CASSLTVLVASGGYTF
>.|.|TRBV2|TRBJ2-5
TGTGCCAGCAGTGAAGGCCCCGCGGCGGGTAAGGAGACCCAGTACTTC
CASSEGPAAGKETQYF
>.|.|TRBV28|TRBJ1-1
TGTGCCAGCAATCTAGAGGGGAACACTGAAGCTTTCTTT
CASNLEGNTEAFF
>.|.|TRBV5-6|TRBJ2-7
TGTGCCAGCAGCGTCGGGGACTACGAGCAGTACTTC
CASSVGDYEQYF
>.|.|TRBV6-1|TRBJ2-7
TGTGCCAGCAGTAAGGACGGGAGCTCCTACGAGCAGTACTTC
CASSKDGSSYEQYF
>.|.|TRBV7-8|TRBJ2-7
TGTGCCAGCAGCAACTACGGGCAGTACTTC
CASSNYGQYF
>many|TRBD2|TRBV29-1|TRBJ2-5
TGCAGCACTAGCGGGAGGAGAGAGACCCAGTACTTC
CSTSGRRETQYF
>.|.|TRBV5-1|TRBJ1-1
TGCGCCAGCACCGAGGACGGCGATACAGGAGCTTTCTTT
CASTEDGDTGAFF
>.|TRBD2|TRBV7-3|TRBJ2-3
TGTGCCAGCAGCATGGGACTAGCGGGGTACAATGAGCAGTATTTT
CASSMGLAGYNEQYF
>.|.|TRBV6-2/TRBV6-3|TRBJ1-2
TGTGCCAGCAGTTACCGGCAGGCCGTGAACTATGGCTACACCTTC
CASSYRQAVNYGYTF
>.|.|TRBV2|TRBJ1-1
TGTGCCAGCGGGGCGGGGGTGACGACTGAAGCTTTCTTT
CASGAGVTTEAFF
>few|TRBD1|TRBV6-5|TRBJ2-7
TGTGCCAGCGGAAGTGCCGGGACAGAAGCCTACGAGCAGTACTTC
CASGSAGTEAYEQYF
>.|TRBD1|TRBV10-3|TRBJ1-2
TGTGCCATCAGTGATGGGGGAGACAGGGACTATGGCTACACCTTC
CAISDGGDRDYGYTF
>.|.|TRBV5-1|TRBJ2-7
TGCGCCAGCAGCTTGGCGGCTGGTTCCCCCGAGCAGTACTTC
CASSLAAGSPEQYF
>.|TRBD1|TRBV25-1|TRBJ1-1
TGTGCCAGCAGTGTTAAGACAGGGGGACAGAACACTGAAGCTTTCTTT
CASSVKTGGQNTEAFF
>many|.|TRBV7-9|TRBJ1-3
TGTGCCAGCAGCTTAGTCATGGGTCGGAACACCATATATTTT
CASSLVMGRNTIYF
>.|.|TRBV7-9|TRBJ2-7
TGTGCCAGCAGCTCGTGTTACAGGGCCGTCGAGCAGTACTTC
CASSSCYRAVEQYF
>once|.|TRBV19|TRBJ1-5
TGTGCCAGTAGTATAATTTGGAATCAGCCCCAGCATTTT
CASSIIWNQPQHF
>.|.|TRBV18|TRBJ2-6
TGTGCCAGCTCACCCCTAGGCAGGCAGGGAAGCTCTGGGGCCAACGTCCTGACTTTC
CASSPLGRQGSSGANVLTF
>many|.|TRBV6-5|TRBJ1-6
TGTGCCAGCAGTTCGACTGCCGCCAGCTCCTATAATTCACCCCTCCACTTT
CASSSTAASSYNSPLHF
>many|TRBD1|TRBV4-1|TRBJ1-5
TGCGCCAGCAGCCAAGACACAGGGGATTATCAGCCCCAGCATTTT
CASSQDTGDYQPQHF
>.|.|TRBV7-9|TRBJ2-4
TGTGCCAGCAGCCCGGACGGTCGTACGCAGTACTTC
CASSPDGRTQYF
>few|.|TRBV7-6|TRBJ2-1
TGTGCCAGCAGCCGTCAATCGGATGAGCAGTTCTTC
CASSRQSDEQFF
>many|.|TRBV20-1|TRBJ2-1
TGCAGTGCTAGGGACCAAACCTACAATGAGCAGTTCTTC
CSARDQTYNEQFF
>many|.|TRBV5-6|TRBJ1-2
TGTGCCAGCATCCACAGGGCGATGGATGGCTACACCTTC
CASIHRAMDGYTF
>few|.|TRBV4-2|TRBJ2-5
TGTGCCAGCAGTACTAAAGGGGGGGGAAGATCAGAGACCCAGTACTTC
CASSTKGGGRSETQYF
>many|TRBD1|TRBV4-3|TRBJ1-2
TGCGCCAGCAGCCAATGGACAGGGAATCCCCTCTATGGCTACACCTTC
CASSQWTGNPLYGYTF
>many|TRBD1|TRBV6-2/TRBV6-3|TRBJ2-7
TGTGCCAGCTTGGGACAGGGGGTTTTCGAGCAGTACTTC
CASLGQGVFEQYF
>.|TRBD2|TRBV7-9|TRBJ2-1
TGTGCCAGGCGGGGAGGGGCGAGTGAGCAGTTCTTC
CARRGGASEQFF
>few|.|TRBV30|TRBJ1-5
TGTGCCTGGAGTGTGGACGTCAATCAGCCCCAGCATTTT
CAWSVDVNQPQHF
>.|TRBD2|TRBV7-2|TRBJ2-5
TGTGCCAGCAGTTTAGGCGGGAGGGCCGGGGAGACCCAGTACTTC
CASSLGGRAGETQYF
>many|TRBD1|TRBV5-6|TRBJ1-5
TGTGCCAGCAGCTCCCGGGACAGTTATCAGCCCCAGCATTTT
CASSSRDSYQPQHF
>many|TRBD2|TRBV7-9|TRBJ2-1
TGTGCCAGCAGCTTAGCGTCGGCTAGCGGGAGCTCCTACAATGAGCAGTTCTTC
CASSLASASGSSYNEQFF
>many|TRBD2|TRBV5-1|TRBJ2-7
TGCGCCAGCAGCAACGACGGGGGGTTTCCCTACGAGCAGTACTTC
CASSNDGGFPYEQYF